This TCR beta chain was identified in a study of T cell responses to AZD1222 COVID-19 vaccine. Study results and caveats: Researchers report vaccine-associated CD4 TCRs spanning spike, with dominance at 160-218 and 743-854. None of the repertoires were sampled until the peak T cell response had passed.

This CDR3 is built from 12 residues. Trimming removed 5 bases from V and 1 base from J, with 5 bases in between. Germline V gene data show CDR1 as WNHNN and CDR2 as SYGVQD (reference sequence). Measured with immunoSEQ multiplex PCR; TCRdb has only the in-frame clones, and not every one. The sample lists 40,000 to 45,000 clones, 80% occurring once. This clone showed up just once. Antigen: not known. V is TRBV10-1 and J is TRBJ1-1; D gene unclear. This clonotype was obtained from an adult in good health. Sample: peripheral blood, taken on day 0 of AZD1222 vaccination. The CDR3 is CASSRGNTEAFF. The CDR3 DNA reads TGCGCCAGCAGTCGAGGGAACACTGAAGCTTTCTTT.